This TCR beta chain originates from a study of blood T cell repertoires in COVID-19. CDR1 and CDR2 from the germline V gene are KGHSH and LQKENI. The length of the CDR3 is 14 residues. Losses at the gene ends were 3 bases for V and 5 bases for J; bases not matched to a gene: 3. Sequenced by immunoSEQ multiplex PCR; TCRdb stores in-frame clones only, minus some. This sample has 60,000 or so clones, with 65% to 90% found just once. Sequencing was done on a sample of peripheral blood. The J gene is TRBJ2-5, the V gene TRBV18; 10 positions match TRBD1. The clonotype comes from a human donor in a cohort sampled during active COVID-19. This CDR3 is CASSPWDRGETQYF. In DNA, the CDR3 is TGTGCCAGCTCACCTTGGGACAGGGGCGAGACCCAGTACTTC.